The 27 T cell receptor beta chains reported below all come from one sample, sequenced in a study of T cell responses to AZD1222 COVID-19 vaccine. The table came from immunoSEQ multiplex PCR; TCRdb's copy has only in-frame clones and leaves some out. Among 30,000 to 35,000 clones listed, roughly 92% were seen once. The sequencing used peripheral blood, collected on day 0 of AZD1222 vaccination. The receptors were gathered from an adult in good health.

The V and J genes are TRBV27 and TRBJ2-5; TRBD2 matches 14 bases. The germline gives CDR1 MNHEY, CDR2 SMNVEV (reference sequence). After removal of 5 bases from V and 5 bases from J, the junction contained 7 bases not matched to a gene. The CDR3 is made up of 16 amino acids. The CDR3 spells CASSRRTSGGHETQYF. CDR3 DNA: TGTGCCAGCAGTCGTCGGACTAGCGGGGGGCATGAGACCCAGTACTTC.

This clone was observed a handful of times. The V and J genes are TRBV25-1 and TRBJ1-2; D possibly corresponds to TRBD1 (5 bases). There are 14 residues in the CDR3. Germline V gene sequence: CDR1 MGHDK, CDR2 SYGVNS. Trimming cost V 7 bases and J 7 bases, with 19 bases left between them. The CDR3 sequence: CASTKGPQGGGYTF. CDR3 nucleotide sequence: TGTGCCAGCACCAAGGGGCCGCAGGGAGGTGGCTACACCTTC.

The chain links TRBV12-3 or TRBV12-4 to TRBJ1-5, with 8 bases lining up with TRBD1. The CDR3 length is 13 residues. Trimming at V came to 4 bases and at J to 6 bases, leaving 2 bases not matched to a gene. The DNA of the CDR3 is TGTGCCAGCAGTTACACAGGGGGTCAGCCCCAGCATTTT. Protein: CASSYTGGQPQHF.

This chain joins TRBV6-5 and TRBJ2-1, with 8 bases that match TRBD1. V lost 6 bases, J lost 10 bases, and 11 bases stayed unmatched. Germline CDR1 MNHEY, CDR2 SVGAGI. This CDR3 has 14 amino acids. CDR3 region: CASRPPDRAWEQFF. The DNA of the CDR3 is TGTGCCAGCAGACCCCCGGACAGGGCTTGGGAGCAGTTCTTC.

The gene calls are TRBV6-5 and TRBJ1-1; a weak D match, TRBD1 (5 bases). Germline CDR1 and CDR2: MNHEY and SVGAGI. V lost 4 bases and J 4 bases, leaving 7 bases between the germline ends. The CDR3 covers 12 residues. The CDR3 spells CASSWGGTEAFF. CDR3 bases: TGTGCCAGCAGTTGGGGGGGCACTGAAGCTTTCTTT.

The CDR3 DNA sequence: TGTGCCAGCAGCGAACCTGGCAGCACTGAAGCTTTCTTT. Translating it yields CASSEPGSTEAFF. The chain has TRBV9 and TRBJ1-1; D remains ambiguous. CDR3 length equals 13 residues. V was clipped by 3 bases and J by 4 bases, with 10 bases between them. Germline lookup yields CDR1 SGDLS and CDR2 YYNGEE.

The chain combines TRBV19 with TRBJ2-1; 10 bases align to TRBD2. This CDR3 is built from 16 residues. CDR1 is LNHDA, CDR2 SQIVND, per germline (reference sequence). V was pared by 3 bases and J by 2 bases, with 4 bases of the junction left unmatched. The CDR3 coding sequence is TGTGCCAGTAGTATCGGGCTAGCGGGGGCCTACAATGAGCAGTTCTTC. Translating gives CASSIGLAGAYNEQFF.

This chain uses TRBV5-4 with TRBJ1-6; D is perhaps TRBD1 (6 bases). CDR1 is SGHNT and CDR2 is YYREEE in the germline V gene (reference sequence). V was trimmed by 0 bases and J by 5 bases, leaving 9 bases between them. This CDR3 comprises 15 residues. CDR3 sequence reads: CASSLVAGDNSPLHF. CDR3 DNA sequence: TGTGCCAGCAGCTTGGTAGCAGGGGATAATTCACCCCTCCACTTT.

J is TRBJ2-5 and V is TRBV12-3 or TRBV12-4; no firm D call. V was clipped by 3 bases and J by 4 bases, with 3 bases between them. There are 11 residues in the CDR3. The DNA for the CDR3 is TGTGCCAGCAGTTTTCTAGAGACCCAGTACTTC. As protein: CASSFLETQYF.

The gene calls are TRBV19 and TRBJ2-5; the D gene is possibly TRBD1 (6 bases). Germline CDR1 reads LNHDA; CDR2 reads SQIVND (reference sequence). The CDR3 spans 14 residues. V was clipped by 3 bases and J by 3 bases, with 11 bases between them. CDR3 loop: CASSIRAGEETQYF. The CDR3 region has the DNA TGTGCCAGTAGTATCAGGGCAGGGGAAGAGACCCAGTACTTC.

This clone occurred once. The chain recombines TRBV25-1 with TRBJ1-3; D might be TRBD1 (5 bases). Germline lookup yields CDR1 MGHDK and CDR2 SYGVNS. Trimming took off 8 bases at V and 8 bases at J, with 16 bases between the two ends. This CDR3 is 13 amino acids long. The CDR3 loop reads CASGVQGWDTIYF. The DNA of the CDR3 is TGTGCCAGCGGGGTCCAGGGATGGGACACCATATATTTT. The complete variable domain, with remaining parts taken from reference TRBV25-1 and TRBJ1-3, reads EADIYQTPRYLVIGTGKKITLECSQTMGHDKMYWYQQDPGMELHLIHYSYGVNSTEKGDLSSESTVSRIRTEHFPLTLESARPSHTSQYLCASGVQGWDTIYFGEGSWLTVV.

The chain is built from TRBV7-2 and TRBJ1-2; perhaps TRBD1 as D (6 bases). Per the germline V gene, CDR1 is SGHTA and CDR2 is FQGNSA. V lost 8 bases, J lost 4 bases, and 20 bases lay in between. This CDR3 contains 15 residues. In DNA form, the CDR3 reads TGTGCCAGCCCCCTTTGGTCGGGGGCAGGCTATGGCTACACCTTC. Protein sequence: CASPLWSGAGYGYTF.

Only one count was recorded for this clone. This chain uses TRBV19 with TRBJ2-2, with unresolved D. Per the germline V gene, CDR1 is LNHDA and CDR2 is SQIVND (reference sequence). V was pared by 3 bases and J by 4 bases, with 12 bases between. This CDR3 spans 15 amino acids. The CDR3 DNA reads as TGTGCCAGTAGTATTAGCTCACCCGGCACCGGGGAGCTGTTTTTT. Protein: CASSISSPGTGELFF.

The chain uses TRBV11-3 and TRBJ1-2; D perhaps matches TRBD1 (5 bases). V lost 6 bases and J 4 bases, leaving 18 bases between the germline ends. This CDR3 is 15 amino acids long. The V gene's germline CDR1 is SGHNT and CDR2 YENEEA. The CDR3 DNA follows: TGTGCCAGCAGGTATAGACCGGGGCCCATCTATGGCTACACCTTC. Translating gives CASRYRPGPIYGYTF.

A single count supports this clone. The chain is built from TRBV7-6 and TRBJ2-7; D may be TRBD1 (6 bases). CDR1 is SGHVS and CDR2 is FNYEAQ in the germline V gene. The ends were cut back, 5 bases at V and 3 bases at J, with 14 bases in the middle. CDR3 length equals 14 residues. DNA of the CDR3: TGTGCCAGCAGCCCAAGAAGACAGGACTACGAGCAGTACTTC. This sequence encodes CASSPRRQDYEQYF. Supplemented by reference TRBV7-6 and TRBJ2-7, the full variable domain reads GAGVSQSPRYKVTKRGQDVALRCDPISGHVSLYWYRQALGQGPEFLTYFNYEAQQDKSGLPNDRFSAERPEGSISTLTIQRTEQRDSAMYRCASSPRRQDYEQYFGPGTRLTVT.

The chain carries TRBV5-6 and TRBJ1-6; D gene ambiguous. Per germline, CDR1 SGHDT and CDR2 YYEEEE. The CDR3 loop spans 14 amino acids. Trimming removed 4 bases from V and 4 bases from J, with 9 bases in between. The CDR3 DNA sequence: TGTGCCAGCAGCCGACGGATTTATAATTCACCCCTCCACTTT. Amino acids: CASSRRIYNSPLHF.

In this sample, this clone turned up once. This chain uses TRBV29-1 with TRBJ2-1; TRBD2 matches 9 bases. V gave up 0 bases and J gave up 5 bases; unmatched junction bases: 11. Per germline, CDR1 SQVTM and CDR2 ANQGSEA. This CDR3 region has 17 residues. This CDR3 reads CSVEDPSGAALHNEQFF. CDR3 DNA sequence: TGCAGCGTTGAAGATCCTAGCGGGGCAGCTCTCCACAATGAGCAGTTCTTC.

The CDR3 loop is CASSIGRGREDTEAFF. In DNA form, the CDR3 reads TGTGCCAGTAGTATAGGTCGGGGGAGAGAAGACACTGAAGCTTTCTTT. The chain combines TRBV19 with TRBJ1-1; tentative D call: TRBD1 (5 bases). The CDR3 has 16 residues. Trimming left V 1 base short and J 3 bases short, with 15 bases between. Germline assignment: CDR1 LNHDA and CDR2 SQIVND (reference sequence).

The chain links TRBV12-3 or TRBV12-4 to TRBJ1-2; 7 nucleotides agree with TRBD1. The CDR3 runs 13 residues. Germline trimming cut 5 bases from V and 5 bases from J; bases unmatched to any gene: 5. CDR3 nucleotide sequence: TGTGCCAGCAGTCCCGACAGGGAATATGGCTACACCTTC. Translated: CASSPDREYGYTF.

The chain is built from TRBV11-2 and TRBJ1-3, with a possible D match to TRBD1 (5 bases). V lost 5 bases, J lost 9 bases, and 17 bases lay in between. This CDR3 has 14 amino acids. CDR1 and CDR2 from the germline V gene are SGHAT and FQNNGV. The DNA for the CDR3 is TGTGCCAGCAGCGTGACAGCAACCCGCCCCACCATATATTTT. It codes for CASSVTATRPTIYF.

J is TRBJ1-3 and V is TRBV9; no firm D call. CDR3 length: 14 amino acids. V was trimmed by 1 base and J by 2 bases, leaving 7 bases between them. Per germline, CDR1 SGDLS and CDR2 YYNGEE. The CDR3 loop reads CASSVSGAGNTIYF. DNA for the CDR3: TGTGCCAGCAGCGTATCTGGTGCTGGAAACACCATATATTTT.

This chain joins TRBV3-1 (or the pseudogene TRBV3-2) and TRBJ2-3, with 8 bases that match TRBD2. There are 14 residues in the CDR3. Germline V gene data show CDR1 as LGHDT and CDR2 as YNNKEL (reference sequence). V was clipped by 4 bases and J by 7 bases; unmatched bases: 7. CDR3 loop: CASSPGGGTYTQYF. The DNA for the CDR3 is TGTGCCAGCAGCCCGGGGGGGGGCACTTATACGCAGTATTTT.

This rearrangement joins TRBV7-2 to TRBJ2-7; no definite D call. This CDR3 comprises 12 residues. Germline CDR1 SGHTA, CDR2 FQGNSA. The V and J ends lost 2 bases and 1 base respectively, with 3 bases between them. CDR3 DNA: TGTGCCAGCAGCTTACGGTCCTACGAGCAGTACTTC. Protein sequence: CASSLRSYEQYF.

The CDR3 nucleotides are TGTGCCAGTAGTTCCTGGCAGGGGGCGAATCAGCCCCAGCATTTT. Protein sequence: CASSSWQGANQPQHF. This sequence joins TRBV19 and TRBJ1-5; 8 bases are shared with TRBD1. Germline V gives CDR1 LNHDA, CDR2 SQIVND (reference sequence). This CDR3 region has 15 residues. V lost 5 bases, J lost 4 bases, and 7 bases stayed unmatched.

This clone was counted between two and nine times. The J gene is TRBJ2-2, the V gene TRBV7-2; 12 bases line up with TRBD2. Looked up from germline, CDR1 is SGHTA and CDR2 is FQGNSA. With 3 bases clipped from V and 0 bases from J, the junction kept 5 bases outside the gene matches. The CDR3 is 18 residues long. The CDR3 reads CASSFLPSGGANTGELFF. The CDR3 bases are TGTGCCAGCAGCTTTCTTCCTAGCGGGGGGGCGAACACCGGGGAGCTGTTTTTT.

This clone was seen a few times. The rearrangement joins TRBV7-2 to TRBJ2-5, with TRBD2 matching over 7 bases. Germline values: CDR1 SGHTA, CDR2 FQGNSA. The trim removed 5 bases at V and 5 bases at J, leaving 5 bases unmatched. This CDR3 has 13 residues. CDR3 protein: CASSPVGGETQYF. CDR3 DNA sequence: TGTGCCAGCAGCCCCGTGGGGGGGGAGACCCAGTACTTC. Using reference TRBV7-2 and TRBJ2-5 for the parts outside the CDR3, the full variable domain is GAGVSQSPSNKVTEKGKDVELRCDPISGHTALYWYRQSLGQGLEFLIYFQGNSAPDKSGLPSDRFSAERTGGSVSTLTIQRTQQEDSAVYLCASSPVGGETQYFGPGTRLLVL.

This clone was observed once. The gene calls are TRBV30 and TRBJ1-2; D is undetermined. Trimming took off 7 bases at V and 4 bases at J, with 13 bases between the two ends. The CDR3 covers 12 residues. The germline CDR1 and CDR2 sequences are GTSNPN and SVGIG (reference sequence). The CDR3 DNA reads TGTGCCTCCCAATTCGGCAGCTATGGCTACACCTTC. It specifies CASQFGSYGYTF.